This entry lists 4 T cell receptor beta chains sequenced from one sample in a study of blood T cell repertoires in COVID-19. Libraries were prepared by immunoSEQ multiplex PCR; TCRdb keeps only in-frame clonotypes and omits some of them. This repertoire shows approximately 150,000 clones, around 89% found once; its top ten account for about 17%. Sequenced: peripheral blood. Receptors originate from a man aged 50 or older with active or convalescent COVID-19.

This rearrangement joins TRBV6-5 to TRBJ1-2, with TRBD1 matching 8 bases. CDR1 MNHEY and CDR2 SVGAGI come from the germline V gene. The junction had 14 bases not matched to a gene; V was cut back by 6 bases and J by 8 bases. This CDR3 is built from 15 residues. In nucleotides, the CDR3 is TGTGCCAGCAGGAAGCCGGGGCAGGGGGCGCAAGGCTACACCTTC. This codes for CASRKPGQGAQGYTF.

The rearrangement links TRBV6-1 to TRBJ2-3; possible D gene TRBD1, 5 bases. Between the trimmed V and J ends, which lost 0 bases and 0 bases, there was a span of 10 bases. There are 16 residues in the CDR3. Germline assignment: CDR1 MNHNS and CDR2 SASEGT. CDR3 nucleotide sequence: TGTGCCAGCAGTGAAGCTACAGGCTGGAGCACAGATACGCAGTATTTT. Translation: CASSEATGWSTDTQYF.

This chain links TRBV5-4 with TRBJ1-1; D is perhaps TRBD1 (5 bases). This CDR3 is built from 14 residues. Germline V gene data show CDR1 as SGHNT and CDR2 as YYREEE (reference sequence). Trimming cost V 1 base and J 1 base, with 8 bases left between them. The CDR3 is CASSLFDRNTEAFF. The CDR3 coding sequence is TGTGCCAGCAGCTTGTTCGACAGGAACACTGAAGCTTTCTTT.

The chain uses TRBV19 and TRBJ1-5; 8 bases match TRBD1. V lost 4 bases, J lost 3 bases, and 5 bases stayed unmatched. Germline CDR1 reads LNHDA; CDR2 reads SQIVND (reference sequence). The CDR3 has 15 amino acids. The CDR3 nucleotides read TGTGCCAGTAGTAATTTGGACAGGGTCAATCAGCCCCAGCATTTT. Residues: CASSNLDRVNQPQHF.